This T cell receptor beta chain came from a study of cytomegalovirus exposure and HLA in healthy donors. The primer mix had 60 Vbeta and 13 Jbeta primers. Method: immunoSEQ multiplex PCR; TCRdb's copy keeps in-frame clones and lacks some. The sample shows fewer than 90,000 clones, roughly 80% of them seen only once. Sequenced: PBMCs. The source is a woman aged 40 to 49 in good health and CMV-seropositive.

The CDR3 nucleotides read TGTGCCACAGGAGGCGGAGCCTACGAGCAGTACTTC. Residues: CATGGGAYEQYF. The chain has TRBV10-3 and TRBJ2-7, with D possibly being TRBD2 (5 bases). V lost 10 bases to trimming and J lost 2 bases, with 12 bases between them. This CDR3 has 12 amino acids. CDR1 ENHRY and CDR2 SYGVKD come from the germline V gene.